A single TCR beta chain is shown here with its context. These data come from a study of blood T cells in healthy people across ages. A J-beta primer mix and a sample-barcoded 5' primer were used in a second PCR of about 7 to 12 cycles. TCRdb reprocessed the 5' RACE reads with MiXCR, giving one entry per CDR3 protein. The sample yields fewer than 2,000,000 distinct CDR3 sequences, about two fifths seen once. The ends were cut back, 2 bases at V and 8 bases at J, with 10 bases in the middle. Germline V CDR1 and CDR2: SGHTA, FQGNSA. The CDR3 runs 14 residues. This clonotype was sampled from a human donor in good health. The specimen sequenced was blood. The chain uses TRBV7-2 and TRBJ1-6; the D is unclear. The CDR3 reads CASSLMFKDSPLHF. The CDR3 region has the DNA TGTGCCAGCAGCTTAATGTTCAAAGATTCACCCCTCCACTTT.